A single sample gave rise to the 28 T cell receptor beta chains below, sequenced in a study of tumor-infiltrating lymphocytes in primary liver carcinoma. Germline DNA was also extracted, with blood RNA taken from unsorted whole blood. Priming with a constant-region primer yielded TCR beta cDNA from 400 to 550 ng total RNA. A slightly modified ARM-PCR protocol with three nested multiplex PCR rounds produced these TCR beta libraries. Investigators reported that the first two PCR rounds, at roughly 11 cycles each, used TRBV1-TRBV30 forward primers with a C-beta reverse primer. TCRdb re-called the multiplex PCR reads with MiXCR, one entry per CDR3 protein. Counted here are about 310,000 distinct CDR3 sequences, 45% to 70% occurring once; the ten biggest clones make up about 15%. Sequencing input: peripheral blood. The receptors shown here come from a woman younger than 45 with primary liver carcinoma and hepatitis B virus infection.

J is TRBJ1-3 and V is TRBV5-5; no reliable D call. From germline, CDR1 is SGHKS and CDR2 YYEKEE (reference sequence). Trimming shortened V by 1 base and J by 0 bases, and 8 bases separated the two germline ends. There are 15 residues in the CDR3. The CDR3 DNA reads as TGTGCCAGCAGCTTGTATGTCAGCTCTGGAAACACCATATATTTT. This encodes CASSLYVSSGNTIYF.

About this clonotype: Given a much more abundant clone one base away, this may be a read error. The V call is TRBV6-5, the J call TRBJ1-2; D call uncertain. Trimming shortened V by 8 bases and J by 5 bases, and 12 bases separated the two germline ends. The CDR3 loop spans 12 amino acids. Germline values: CDR1 MNHEY, CDR2 SVGAGI. CDR3 protein: CASGCPNYGYTF. The CDR3 DNA reads TGTGCCAGCGGTTGCCCCAATTATGGCTACACCTTC.

Regarding this clonotype: Germline and junction disagree at one end, which may indicate a read error. The gene calls are TRBV29-1 and TRBJ2-1; 14 bases line up with TRBD2. The CDR3 is 14 amino acids. Per the germline V gene, CDR1 is SQVTM and CDR2 is ANQGSEA. The CDR3 reads CRVAGTSGSNEQFF. Here the CDR3 DNA reads TGCCGCGTCGCGGGGACTAGCGGGAGTAATGAGCAGTTCTTC.

With respect to this clonotype: A read error may produce the germline difference seen at one junction end. The genes are TRBV11-2 and TRBJ2-1; 8 nucleotides agree with TRBD2. Germline CDR1 SGHAT, CDR2 FQNNGV. The CDR3 length is 18 residues. For the CDR3, the DNA is TGTGCCGGCAGCTTCTCCGGGACTAGTTTTTTGGGGGGCAATGAACAGTTCTTC. Translation gives CAGSFSGTSFLGGNEQFF.

V gene TRBV7-9 combines with J gene TRBJ2-2, with D perhaps TRBD2 (5 bases). The CDR3 is made up of 13 amino acids. Trimming removed 7 bases at V and 8 bases at J, with 14 bases between. Germline V gene data show CDR1 as SEHNR and CDR2 as FQNEAQ (reference sequence). The DNA of the CDR3 is TGTGCCAGCAAGGCTAGCTGGTCTGGGGAGCTGTTTTTT. This translates into CASKASWSGELFF.

A remark on this clonotype: Given the absence of the conserved phenylalanine or tryptophan at the CDR3 end, a read error is likely. The V and J genes are TRBV7-9 and TRBJ2-3, with 10 bases fitting TRBD1. Germline V gives CDR1 SEHNR, CDR2 FQNEAQ (reference sequence). The length of the CDR3 is 14 residues. J lost 2 bases, V lost 10 bases, and 6 bases had no gene match. The CDR3 loop reads CAKDRGDPTDTQYS. CDR3 DNA sequence: TGTGCCAAGGACAGGGGGGACCCCACAGATACGCAGTATTCT.

This clonotype was counted many times. The gene calls are TRBV29-1 and TRBJ2-2; possible D gene TRBD2, 5 bases. Trimming stripped 5 bases from V and 6 bases from J, with 10 bases between. Germline CDR1 is SQVTM and CDR2 is ANQGSEA. The CDR3 is made up of 12 amino acids. The CDR3 reads CSVKEDAGELFF. The DNA of the CDR3 is TGCAGCGTTAAGGAGGATGCCGGGGAGCTGTTTTTT.

V is TRBV6-2 or TRBV6-3 and J is TRBJ2-5; 13 bases align to TRBD2. With V trimmed by 6 bases and J by 7 bases, 8 bases remained unmatched. This CDR3 is built from 15 residues. From germline, CDR1 is MNHEY and CDR2 SVGEGT. The CDR3, as DNA: TGTGCCAGCAGCTACCAGGGACTAGCGGGGACGACCCAGTACTTC. Translation gives CASSYQGLAGTTQYF.

This clonotype is a singleton in its sample. The CDR3 ends on some other residue instead of the conserved phenylalanine or tryptophan, so this is likely a read error. The CDR3 is CASREGSSGANVLTL. The CDR3 DNA sequence: TGTGCCAGCAGGGAGGGGAGCTCTGGGGCCAACGTCCTGACTTTG. The chain has TRBV4-2 and TRBJ2-6; D might be TRBD2 (6 bases). The germline V gene encodes CDR1 LGHNA and CDR2 YNFKEQ. The CDR3 runs to 15 residues. With 6 bases removed from V and 0 bases from J, the gap between germline ends came to 9 bases.

This clonotype was seen many times. The CDR3 DNA reads as TGTGCCAGCAGTTACTCGATCCTGGTAAACTACAATGAGCAGTTCTTC. Residues: CASSYSILVNYNEQFF. The chain has TRBV6-5 and TRBJ2-1; D is ambiguous. The germline V gene encodes CDR1 MNHEY and CDR2 SVGAGI. The CDR3 is made up of 16 amino acids. V was trimmed by 0 bases and J by 3 bases, leaving 12 bases between them.

This chain joins TRBV24-1 and TRBJ2-7, with 8 positions matching TRBD2. The CDR3 totals 15 residues. Germline V gives CDR1 KGHDR, CDR2 SFDVKD. This CDR3 reads CVTSSGGAPPYEQYF. The CDR3 nucleotides are TGTGTCACATCAAGCGGGGGAGCGCCTCCCTACGAGCAGTACTTC.

As for this clonotype: A much larger clonotype is one base distant, so this may be a read error. J is TRBJ1-1 and V is TRBV12-3 or TRBV12-4, with D possibly matching TRBD1 (6 bases). V was shortened by 10 bases and J by 1 base, with 13 bases between the two germline ends. CDR3 length equals 13 residues. CDR3 coding DNA: TGTGCCATCTTCAAGGGACAGAACACTGAAGCTTTCTTT. Protein sequence: CAIFKGQNTEAFF.

This clonotype was detected once. One end of the junction is discordant with germline, which a read error may explain. V is TRBV12-3 or TRBV12-4 and J is TRBJ2-3, with D perhaps TRBD2 (6 bases). The CDR3 sequence is 14 residues long. The CDR3, as DNA: TGTGCCAGCAGTTCCCTAACTAGCACGGATACGCACTATTTT. Protein product: CASSSLTSTDTHYF.

The table lists this clonotype with a few counts. The chain uses TRBV7-9 and TRBJ2-2, with TRBD1 identical over 9 bases. The germline V gene has CDR1 SEHNR and CDR2 FQNEAQ (reference sequence). Losses at the gene ends were 6 bases for V and 3 bases for J; bases not matched to a gene: 5. The CDR3 has 15 residues. For the CDR3, the DNA is TGTGCCAGCAGTTTACAGGGGGCGGACACCGGGGAGCTGTTTTTT. Its protein is CASSLQGADTGELFF. Full variable domain (rest looked up from reference TRBV7-9 and TRBJ2-2): DTGVSQNPRHKITKRGQNVTFRCDPISEHNRLYWYRQTLGQGPEFLTYFQNEAQLEKSRLLSDRFSAERPKGSFSTLEIQRTEQGDSAMYLCASSLQGADTGELFFGEGSRLTVL.

About this clonotype itself: A much larger clone sits a single nucleotide away, making a read error possible. V and J are TRBV6-5 and TRBJ1-6; maybe TRBD1 (5 bases). Germline CDR1 is MNHEY and CDR2 is SVGAGI. CDR3 size: 14 residues. The V end was cut by 7 bases, the J end by 1 base, with 8 bases between. CDR3 in amino acids: CASKGRSYNSPLHF. In DNA, the CDR3 is TGTGCCAGCAAGGGACGATCCTATAATTCACCCCTCCACTTT.

In regard to this clonotype: At one of its ends the junction is not consistent with the germline gene, which may arise from a read error. CDR3 protein: CASSPGMNAEAFF. For the CDR3, the DNA is TGTGCCAGCTCACCAGGAATGAACGCTGAAGCTTTCTTT. The J gene is TRBJ1-1, the V gene TRBV18; no definite D call. The germline CDR1 and CDR2 sequences are KGHSH and LQKENI. CDR3 length equals 13 residues.

The V call is TRBV5-5, the J call TRBJ1-4; D is undetermined. Trimming took 2 bases from V and 5 from J, leaving 19 bases between them. The CDR3 is 17 residues long. Germline V gene lookup returns CDR1 SGHKS and CDR2 YYEKEE (reference sequence). In DNA, the CDR3 is TGTGCCAGCAGCTTTCGCCAGGCGTATCCCAAAAATGAAAAACTGTTTTTT. As protein: CASSFRQAYPKNEKLFF.

This clonotype has ten or more counts. J is TRBJ2-7 and V is TRBV6-7; weak D call: TRBD1 (6 bases). TRBV6-7 qualifies as an ORF whose function is uncertain. Trimming took 2 bases from V and 2 from J, leaving 16 bases between them. The CDR3 length is 16 residues. CDR3 residues: CASSYPDRFETYEQYF. CDR3 bases: TGTGCCAGCAGTTACCCTGACAGGTTCGAGACCTACGAGCAGTACTTC.

There are a few counts of this clonotype. The chain uses TRBV29-1 and TRBJ2-1; unclear D gene. Germline assignment: CDR1 SQVTM and CDR2 ANQGSEA. Trimming cost V 3 bases and J 5 bases, with 8 bases left between them. This CDR3 spans 12 amino acids. In DNA form, the CDR3 reads TGCAGCGTTGATAGGCCAAACAATGAGCAGTTCTTC. Translation: CSVDRPNNEQFF.

This chain joins TRBV4-1 and TRBJ2-7; D not resolved. In germline, CDR1 is MGHRA, CDR2 YSYEKL. The CDR3 has 15 amino acids. The V end lost 3 bases, the J end lost 3 bases, and 15 bases lay between the germline ends. Written as DNA, the CDR3 is TGCGCCAGCAGCCATCTTACATTGAATGACTACGAGCAGTACTTC. Translated, it gives CASSHLTLNDYEQYF.

This clonotype has only one observation. The chain uses TRBV12-3 or TRBV12-4 and TRBJ2-5; D tentatively reads TRBD1 or TRBD2 (5 bases each). The CDR3 has 13 residues. The V and J ends lost 2 bases and 9 bases respectively, with 13 bases between them. For the CDR3, the DNA is TGTGCCAGCAGTTTAACAGGTCCGGAGGCCCAGTACTTC. The encoded protein is CASSLTGPEAQYF.

This clonotype has ten or more counts. V and J are TRBV29-1 and TRBJ2-1, with D possibly TRBD2 on 5 matching bases. Germline loops: CDR1 SQVTM, CDR2 ANQGSEA. This CDR3 is 13 amino acids long. Trimming shortened V by 7 bases and J by 8 bases, and 18 bases separated the two germline ends. The DNA for the CDR3 is TGCAGCGCGCCTCGGTCGGGAAGGGATGAGCAGTTCTTC. It is translated as CSAPRSGRDEQFF.

This clonotype was recorded a few times. The chain couples TRBV5-4 to TRBJ1-1; perhaps TRBD1 as D (5 bases). The CDR3 extends over 14 amino acids. Germline values: CDR1 SGHNT, CDR2 YYREEE (reference sequence). The V end lost 0 bases, the J end lost 3 bases, and 9 bases lay between the germline ends. CDR3 DNA: TGTGCCAGCAGCTTGGTAGGGGAGGACACTGAAGCTTTCTTT. Protein sequence: CASSLVGEDTEAFF.

A remark on this clonotype: A junction boundary mismatches the germline segment, possibly from a read error. The rearrangement joins TRBV29-1 to TRBJ2-6; either TRBD1 or TRBD2 may fit D (5 bases each). The V gene's germline CDR1 is SQVTM and CDR2 ANQGSEA. This CDR3 contains 12 residues. The chain's CDR3 is CSANSGTNALTF. CDR3 sequence (DNA): TGCAGCGCAAACTCTGGGACCAACGCCCTGACTTTC.

J is TRBJ2-7 and V is TRBV4-1, with TRBD1 matching over 8 bases. The CDR3 runs 15 residues. V trimming: 2 bases; J trimming: 5 bases; junction bases outside the gene matches: 8. Germline V gives CDR1 MGHRA, CDR2 YSYEKL. The CDR3 bases are TGCGCCAGCAGCCAACAATGGACAGGGCGGCACGAGCAGTACTTC. Translating it yields CASSQQWTGRHEQYF.

The rearrangement joins TRBV15 to TRBJ2-7; D is perhaps TRBD2 (5 bases). Germline V gene lookup returns CDR1 LNHNV and CDR2 YYDKDF (reference sequence). The CDR3 has 13 residues. Deletions cut 1 base from V and 4 bases from J, with 8 bases between. The CDR3 loop reads CATSRGLTYEQYF. In DNA form, the CDR3 reads TGTGCCACCAGCAGAGGACTAACTTACGAGCAGTACTTC.

The J gene is TRBJ2-7, the V gene TRBV10-3; 7 positions match TRBD1. Looked up from germline, CDR1 is ENHRY and CDR2 is SYGVKD. V shed 5 bases and J 4 bases; nucleotides not matched to a gene: 5. This CDR3 is 13 amino acids long. Here the CDR3 reads CAISKQGSYEQYF. DNA of the CDR3: TGTGCCATCAGTAAACAGGGGTCTTACGAGCAGTACTTC.

This clonotype showed up many times. The rearrangement links TRBV11-2 to TRBJ2-7; possible D gene TRBD2, 5 bases. The CDR3 consists of 13 residues. Trimming pared 4 bases from V and 7 bases from J, leaving 14 bases between. Germline loops: CDR1 SGHAT, CDR2 FQNNGV. Written as DNA, the CDR3 is TGTGCCAGCAGCTCCCGCCCCGGAGGTGAGCAGTACTTC. Translation: CASSSRPGGEQYF.